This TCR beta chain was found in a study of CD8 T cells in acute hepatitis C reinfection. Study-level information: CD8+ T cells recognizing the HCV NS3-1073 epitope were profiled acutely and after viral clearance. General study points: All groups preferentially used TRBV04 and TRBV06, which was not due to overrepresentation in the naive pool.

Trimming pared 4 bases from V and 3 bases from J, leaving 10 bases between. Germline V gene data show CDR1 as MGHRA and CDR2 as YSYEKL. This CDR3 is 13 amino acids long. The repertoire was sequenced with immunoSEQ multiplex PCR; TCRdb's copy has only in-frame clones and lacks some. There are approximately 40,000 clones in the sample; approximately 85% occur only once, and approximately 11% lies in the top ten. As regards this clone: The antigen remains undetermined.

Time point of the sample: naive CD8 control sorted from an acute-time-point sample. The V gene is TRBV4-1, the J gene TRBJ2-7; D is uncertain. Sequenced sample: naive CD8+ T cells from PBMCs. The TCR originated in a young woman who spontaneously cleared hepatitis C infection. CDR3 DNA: TGCGCCAGCAGCCCCCTGGCCTACTACGAGCAGTACTTC. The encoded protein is CASSPLAYYEQYF.